The 23 T cell receptor beta chains below were found in one sample sequenced in a study of T cell responses to AZD1222 COVID-19 vaccine. The method was immunoSEQ multiplex PCR; TCRdb's version includes in-frame clones alone and lacks a portion of them. The data hold around 150,000 clones, with 92% observed a single time. The source material was peripheral blood, sampled 28 days after the second AZD1222 dose. The receptors come from an adult who received the AZD1222 COVID-19 vaccine.

This chain uses TRBV4-2 with TRBJ2-2; perhaps TRBD1 as D (5 bases). Trimming removed 5 bases at V and 2 bases at J, with 15 bases between. In germline, CDR1 is LGHNA, CDR2 YNFKEQ. The CDR3 length is 16 residues. The CDR3 loop reads CASSIFAQGNTGELFF. The CDR3 region has the DNA TGTGCCAGCAGCATCTTCGCCCAGGGAAACACCGGGGAGCTGTTTTTT.

The J gene is TRBJ1-6, the V gene TRBV21-1. TRBV21-1 is a known pseudogene. The CDR3 length is 14 residues. The chain's CDR3 is CASRKTGLNSPLHF. In nucleotides, the CDR3 is TGTGCCAGCCGAAAGACGGGGCTGAACTCACCCCTCCACTTT.

This rearrangement joins TRBV9 to TRBJ2-1; 7 bases are a match to TRBD2. CDR1 is SGDLS, CDR2 YYNGEE, per germline. This CDR3 has 15 residues. V trimming: 4 bases; J trimming: 5 bases; junction bases outside the gene matches: 9. This chain's CDR3 is CASSHSGTMDNEQFF. The CDR3 nucleotides are TGTGCCAGCAGCCATTCCGGGACTATGGACAATGAGCAGTTCTTC.

The chain combines TRBV24-1 with TRBJ2-2; D could derive from TRBD1 or TRBD2 (6 bases each). V gave up 3 bases and J gave up 7 bases, with 8 bases separating them. CDR1 is KGHDR, CDR2 SFDVKD, per germline. CDR3 length: 13 amino acids. CDR3 bases: TGTGCCACCAGTGATGAGGGGGGCGGGGAGCTGTTTTTT. Translation: CATSDEGGGELFF.

Remarks on this clone: This sample also contains other DNA sequences that code for the same CDR3. The CDR3: CASSLRGLYEQYF. For the CDR3, the DNA is TGTGCCAGCAGTTTACGGGGACTCTACGAGCAGTACTTC. The chain recombines TRBV28 with TRBJ2-7; D possibly corresponds to TRBD2 (6 bases). The CDR3 runs 13 residues. V gave up 2 bases and J gave up 3 bases, with 8 bases separating them. The V gene's germline CDR1 is MDHEN and CDR2 SYDVKM.

V is TRBV18 and J is TRBJ2-7; D perhaps matches TRBD1 (6 bases). The V and J ends lost 2 bases and 3 bases respectively, with 11 bases between them. The CDR3 covers 14 residues. Germline V gives CDR1 KGHSH, CDR2 LQKENI. The CDR3 coding sequence is TGTGCCAGCTCACCAAACAGGGCAAGCTACGAGCAGTACTTC. As protein: CASSPNRASYEQYF.

J is TRBJ2-5 and V is TRBV5-1, with 10 bases lining up with TRBD1. Trimming at V came to 3 bases and at J to 1 base, leaving 3 bases not matched to a gene. Germline lookup yields CDR1 SGHRS and CDR2 YFSETQ. CDR3 length equals 15 residues. Here the CDR3 DNA reads TGCGCCAGCAGCTCCGGGACAGGGGCCCAAGAGACCCAGTACTTC. It specifies CASSSGTGAQETQYF.

The rearrangement links TRBV28 to TRBJ1-6, with 8 bases lining up with TRBD1. The CDR3 has 17 residues. Losses at the gene ends were 5 bases for V and 1 base for J; bases not matched to a gene: 7. Germline V gene data show CDR1 as MDHEN and CDR2 as SYDVKM. In DNA, the CDR3 is TGTGCCAGCAGTCTTGACAGGGGAGGTTCCTATAATTCACCCCTCCACTTT. Translating it yields CASSLDRGGSYNSPLHF.

The chain carries TRBV28 and TRBJ1-1, with 10 bases identical to TRBD1. The length of the CDR3 is 16 residues. From germline, CDR1 is MDHEN and CDR2 SYDVKM. With V trimmed by 3 bases and J by 5 bases, 9 bases remained unmatched. The CDR3 is CASSFAGTGVNTEAFF. The CDR3 DNA reads TGTGCCAGCAGTTTTGCGGGGACAGGGGTAAATACTGAAGCTTTCTTT.

The genes are TRBV5-1 and TRBJ2-7; D not certain. Germline CDR1 is SGHRS and CDR2 is YFSETQ. The CDR3 has 14 amino acids. V lost 0 bases to trimming and J lost 2 bases, with 9 bases between them. CDR3 coding DNA: TGCGCCAGCAGCTTGGGGCAGGACCCCTACGAGCAGTACTTC. It is translated as CASSLGQDPYEQYF.

The chain uses TRBV9 and TRBJ2-7, with 7 bases lining up with TRBD1. The germline CDR1 and CDR2 sequences are SGDLS and YYNGEE. With V trimmed by 2 bases and J by 5 bases, 10 bases remained unmatched. The length of the CDR3 is 15 residues. DNA of the CDR3: TGTGCCAGCAGCGTTGAGCCGACAGGGTCAGACGAGCAGTACTTC. This gives the protein CASSVEPTGSDEQYF.

The chain uses TRBV7-2 and TRBJ1-2; 7 positions agree with TRBD1. This CDR3 has 13 amino acids. Germline trimming cut 1 base from V and 8 bases from J; bases unmatched to any gene: 4. Germline V gives CDR1 SGHTA, CDR2 FQGNSA. CDR3 amino acids: CASSLEGARGYTF. The CDR3 nucleotides are TGTGCCAGCAGCTTAGAGGGGGCGCGGGGCTACACCTTC.

V is TRBV6-6 and J is TRBJ1-1, with 7 bases fitting TRBD1. Germline loops: CDR1 MNHNY, CDR2 SVGAGI (reference sequence). V trimming: 6 bases; J trimming: 6 bases; junction bases outside the gene matches: 7. The CDR3 is 13 residues long. This CDR3 is CASRKGGGSEAFF. The CDR3 region has the DNA TGTGCCAGCAGGAAAGGGGGCGGGTCTGAAGCTTTCTTT.

CDR3 nucleotides: TGCAGCGTTGAAGTCCCAAGACAGGGAGAGGGCTACACCTTC. The encoded protein is CSVEVPRQGEGYTF. The V call is TRBV29-1, the J call TRBJ1-2; 7 bases align to TRBD1. J was trimmed by 8 bases and V by 1 base; bases with no gene match: 10. CDR3 size: 14 residues. Germline V gene sequence: CDR1 SQVTM, CDR2 ANQGSEA. The entire variable domain, with the rest obtained from reference TRBV29-1 and TRBJ1-2, is as follows: SAVISQKPSRDICQRGTSLTIQCQVDSQVTMMFWYRQQPGQSLTLIATANQGSEATYESGFVIDKFPISRPNLTFSTLTVSNMSPEDSSIYLCSVEVPRQGEGYTFGSGTRLTVV.

This clone was seen a single time. The chain is built from TRBV27 and TRBJ2-1; the match to TRBD1 covers 9 bases. The CDR3 length is 18 residues. V trimming: 4 bases; J trimming: 2 bases; junction bases outside the gene matches: 12. Germline lookup yields CDR1 MNHEY and CDR2 SMNVEV (reference sequence). The CDR3 region is CASSSPGTGILPYNEQFF. CDR3 nucleotide sequence: TGTGCCAGCAGTTCACCCGGGACAGGGATTTTACCCTACAATGAGCAGTTCTTC.

This sequence joins TRBV30 and TRBJ1-1; D is unclear. V was cut by 2 bases and J by 1 base, with 11 bases left in between. This CDR3 has 14 amino acids. The germline V gene has CDR1 GTSNPN and CDR2 SVGIG (reference sequence). CDR3 DNA: TGTGCCTGGAGTCCGACCTACTGGAACACTGAAGCTTTCTTT. Translated: CAWSPTYWNTEAFF.

This clone appeared once. The chain combines TRBV29-1 with TRBJ1-2; 7 nucleotides agree with TRBD1. The germline V gene encodes CDR1 SQVTM and CDR2 ANQGSEA. This CDR3 spans 13 amino acids. J was trimmed by 6 bases and V by 5 bases; bases with no gene match: 9. CDR3 DNA sequence: TGCAGCGTTCTTACCGGGACAGCCGATGGCTACACCTTC. It is translated as CSVLTGTADGYTF.

The rearrangement uses TRBV28 and TRBJ2-1, with D perhaps TRBD2 (6 bases). This CDR3 region has 17 residues. Trimming removed 5 bases at V and 6 bases at J, with 23 bases between. Germline CDR1 is MDHEN and CDR2 is SYDVKM. The CDR3 is CASSPHTPSVEGNEQFF. CDR3 in DNA: TGTGCCAGCAGTCCCCACACCCCTAGCGTAGAAGGCAATGAGCAGTTCTTC.

The chain carries TRBV5-1 and TRBJ2-7; TRBD2 agrees at 13 bases. Germline V gives CDR1 SGHRS, CDR2 YFSETQ. There are 16 residues in the CDR3. The V gene end was trimmed by 2 bases and the J gene end by 2 bases; junction bases not matched to a gene: 4. The CDR3 coding sequence is TGCGCCAGCAGCTTAACGGGACTAGCGGGGCCCTACGAGCAGTACTTC. This codes for CASSLTGLAGPYEQYF.

The chain uses TRBV28 and TRBJ1-2; TRBD1 aligns across 8 bases. V lost 4 bases to trimming and J lost 2 bases; unmatched junction nucleotides: 6. The CDR3 is 15 amino acids. CDR1 and CDR2 (germline): MDHEN, SYDVKM. The CDR3 protein is CASSSPAGGNYGYTF. CDR3 in DNA: TGTGCCAGCAGTTCACCAGCAGGGGGCAACTATGGCTACACCTTC.

V gene TRBV7-7 combines with J gene TRBJ2-3, with D tentatively TRBD2 (7 bases). Looked up from germline, CDR1 is SSHAT and CDR2 is FNYEAQ (reference sequence). This CDR3 contains 14 residues. Trimming took off 3 bases at V and 6 bases at J, with 13 bases between the two ends. As DNA, the CDR3 is TGTGCCAGCAGCTTGGGGGGGGGCGCGGATACGCAGTATTTT. It translates to CASSLGGGADTQYF.

V is TRBV24-1 and J is TRBJ2-1, with 12 bases lining up with TRBD2. The J segment lost 5 bases and the V segment lost 2 bases, leaving 6 bases of the junction unmatched. The CDR3 length is 17 residues. CDR1 KGHDR and CDR2 SFDVKD come from the germline V gene. CDR3 in amino acids: CATSDSRLAGVNNEQFF. The CDR3 nucleotides are TGTGCCACCAGTGATTCGCGACTAGCGGGAGTTAACAATGAGCAGTTCTTC.

The chain has TRBV9 and TRBJ2-2; TRBD2 agrees at 8 bases. The V gene's germline CDR1 is SGDLS and CDR2 YYNGEE. The CDR3 contains 16 residues. V shed 1 base and J 4 bases; nucleotides not matched to a gene: 6. The DNA of the CDR3 is TGTGCCAGCAGCGTACAGCGGGAGTGGGTCACCGGGGAGCTGTTTTTT. Its protein product is CASSVQREWVTGELFF.